Listed here are 18 T cell receptor beta chains from one sample, sequenced in a study of blood T cell repertoires in COVID-19. The data were produced by immunoSEQ multiplex PCR, yet TCRdb's version contains in-frame clones alone and is incomplete. Here the sample spans under 110,000 clones, approximately 84% being singletons. The sample comprised peripheral blood. These TCRs come from an older woman with acute or convalescent COVID-19.

This chain joins TRBV7-2 and TRBJ2-5; D is perhaps TRBD2 (5 bases). The V end was cut by 1 base, the J end by 5 bases, with 14 bases between. The CDR3 extends over 15 amino acids. CDR1 is SGHTA, CDR2 FQGNSA, per germline. CDR3 sequence: CASSLDLTGWETQYF. The CDR3, as DNA: TGTGCCAGCAGCTTAGATCTGACGGGGTGGGAGACCCAGTACTTC.

In this sample, this clone turned up once. The chain couples TRBV23-1 to TRBJ2-2; D gene uncertain. TRBV23-1 is assigned to the ORF class and has an uncertain function. Trimming removed 7 bases from V and 1 base from J, with 19 bases in between. The CDR3 extends over 17 amino acids. CDR3 loop: CASTSLPTLKNTGELFF. The CDR3 DNA reads TGCGCCAGCACCTCCCTCCCGACTCTTAAGAACACCGGGGAGCTGTTTTTT.

The J gene is TRBJ2-6, the V gene TRBV4-1; D might be TRBD2 (6 bases). Germline CDR1 reads MGHRA; CDR2 reads YSYEKL. The ends were cut back, 3 bases at V and 4 bases at J, with 10 bases in the middle. The CDR3 has 15 amino acids. The CDR3 DNA reads as TGCGCCAGCAGCCAGGAGGGGCGAGGGGCCAACGTCCTGACTTTC. It translates to CASSQEGRGANVLTF.

This rearrangement joins TRBV11-1 to TRBJ2-1, with D maybe TRBD2 (5 bases). Trimming shortened V by 2 bases and J by 6 bases, and 11 bases separated the two germline ends. Germline V CDR1 and CDR2: SGHAT, FQDESV (reference sequence). This CDR3 is 14 amino acids long. The CDR3 coding sequence is TGTGCCAGCAGCTTACAGAGGGTATCCAATGAGCAGTTCTTC. Translating gives CASSLQRVSNEQFF. The full variable domain, in which reference TRBV11-1 and TRBJ2-1 provide the parts outside the CDR3, is EAEVAQSPRYKITEKSQAVAFWCDPISGHATLYWYRQILGQGPELLVQFQDESVVDDSQLPKDRFSAERLKGVDSTLKIQPAELGDSAMYLCASSLQRVSNEQFFGPGTRLTVL.

The chain recombines TRBV13 with TRBJ2-5; TRBD1 is a possible D gene (5 bases). The ends were cut back, 5 bases at V and 0 bases at J, with 13 bases in the middle. The V gene's germline CDR1 is PRHDT and CDR2 FYEKMQ (reference sequence). There are 15 residues in the CDR3. The CDR3 sequence: CASSPLKGYQETQYF. The CDR3 DNA follows: TGTGCCAGCAGCCCCTTGAAGGGGTACCAAGAGACCCAGTACTTC. Variable domain in full (rest from reference TRBV13 and TRBJ2-5): AAGVIQSPRHLIKEKRETATLKCYPIPRHDTVYWYQQGPGQDPQFLISFYEKMQSDKGSIPDRFSAQQFSDYHSELNMSSLELGDSALYFCASSPLKGYQETQYFGPGTRLLVL.

This clone came up once. V gene TRBV7-9 combines with J gene TRBJ1-1; the D is unclear. V lost 5 bases and J lost 6, with 13 bases in between. The germline V gene has CDR1 SEHNR and CDR2 FQNEAQ (reference sequence). The CDR3 has 13 amino acids. The CDR3 spells CASSIGSVSEAFF. The CDR3 DNA sequence: TGTGCCAGCAGCATAGGGTCGGTGTCTGAAGCTTTCTTT.

The chain combines TRBV6-2 or TRBV6-3 with TRBJ2-1; 9 bases are shared with TRBD2. This CDR3 is built from 12 residues. The J segment lost 10 bases and the V segment lost 4 bases, leaving 2 bases of the junction unmatched. Germline V gene lookup returns CDR1 MNHEY and CDR2 SVGEGT. CDR3 sequence reads: CASSSGLAEQFF. The CDR3 coding sequence is TGTGCCAGCAGTTCGGGACTAGCAGAGCAGTTCTTC.

The chain uses TRBV9 and TRBJ2-5; 11 nucleotides align to TRBD2. CDR3 size: 16 residues. Germline CDR1 reads SGDLS; CDR2 reads YYNGEE. J lost 2 bases, V lost 4 bases, and 7 bases had no gene match. This CDR3 reads CASSSRLAGRQETQYF. CDR3 DNA sequence: TGTGCCAGCAGCTCGAGACTAGCGGGGAGGCAAGAGACCCAGTACTTC.

This chain uses TRBV7-9 with TRBJ1-2; 7 bases agree with TRBD1. V dropped 2 bases and J dropped 4; count of bases not matched to a gene: 4. The CDR3 runs 14 residues. Germline V gene lookup returns CDR1 SEHNR and CDR2 FQNEAQ (reference sequence). CDR3: CASSLRDSVYGYTF. The CDR3 nucleotides read TGTGCCAGCAGCTTACGGGACAGTGTCTATGGCTACACCTTC.

The chain joins TRBV7-3 to TRBJ2-1; tentative D call: TRBD2 (5 bases). Germline V CDR1 and CDR2: SGHTA, FQGTGA. The germline V and J ends were trimmed by 3 bases and 9 bases, with 9 bases remaining between them. CDR3 size: 12 residues. The CDR3 sequence is CASSFPGFEQFF. The DNA for the CDR3 is TGTGCCAGCAGCTTTCCGGGGTTTGAGCAGTTCTTC.

The CDR3: CASLNAKGSYEQYF. The DNA for the CDR3 is TGTGCCAGCCTGAACGCTAAGGGGTCCTACGAGCAGTACTTC. The chain employs TRBV28 and TRBJ2-7; D is perhaps TRBD1 (5 bases). Between the trimmed V and J ends, which lost 8 bases and 1 base, there was a span of 15 bases. From germline, CDR1 is MDHEN and CDR2 SYDVKM. The CDR3 loop spans 14 amino acids.

The rearrangement joins TRBV24-1 to TRBJ2-3; 7 nucleotides line up with TRBD1. The CDR3 extends over 13 amino acids. Germline loops: CDR1 KGHDR, CDR2 SFDVKD. V gave up 9 bases and J gave up 1 base; unmatched junction bases: 3. CDR3 coding DNA: TGTGCCACCGGACAGGAGGGCACAGATACGCAGTATTTT. This encodes CATGQEGTDTQYF.

The chain employs TRBV2 and TRBJ2-7, with 15 bases matching TRBD2. This CDR3 is built from 15 residues. CDR1 is SNHLY and CDR2 is FYNNEI in the germline V gene. V shed 6 bases, J shed 4 bases, and the junction held 4 bases outside the gene matches. The CDR3 sequence is CASSWTSGGDYEQYF. As DNA, the CDR3 is TGTGCCAGCAGCTGGACTAGCGGGGGGGATTACGAGCAGTACTTC.

V and J are TRBV4-1 and TRBJ2-5, with 7 bases lining up with TRBD1. Germline CDR1 reads MGHRA; CDR2 reads YSYEKL. The ends lost 3 bases at V and 5 bases at J; junction bases unmatched: 6. The CDR3 loop spans 14 amino acids. This chain's CDR3 is CASSQAGGYETQYF. The CDR3 DNA reads as TGCGCCAGCAGCCAGGCAGGGGGATACGAGACCCAGTACTTC.

The V gene is TRBV2, the J gene TRBJ2-7, with D perhaps matching TRBD2 (6 bases). This CDR3 has 14 residues. V was clipped by 5 bases and J by 1 base, with 12 bases between them. Germline V gene lookup returns CDR1 SNHLY and CDR2 FYNNEI. The CDR3 DNA sequence: TGTGCCAGCAGTCGGGTAGGGACTTCCTACGAGCAGTACTTC. The encoded protein is CASSRVGTSYEQYF.

The V call is TRBV21-1, the J call TRBJ1-1. TRBV21-1 is tagged as a pseudogene. The length of the CDR3 is 15 residues. The CDR3 nucleotides read TGTGCCAGCAGCAACGAGGAAATGAACAACACTGAAGCTTTCTTT. Protein product: CASSNEEMNNTEAFF.

The chain links TRBV5-1 to TRBJ1-2; 8 bases map to TRBD1. This CDR3 has 16 residues. CDR1 and CDR2 from the germline V gene are SGHRS and YFSETQ. With 0 bases clipped from V and 6 bases from J, the junction kept 10 bases outside the gene matches. For the CDR3, the DNA is TGCGCCAGCAGCTTGGGTCAAAGGAACAGGGGGGATGGCTACACCTTC. This encodes CASSLGQRNRGDGYTF.

The CDR3: CASSETGWNNEQFF. CDR3 bases: TGTGCCAGCAGCGAAACAGGGTGGAACAATGAGCAGTTCTTC. The chain joins TRBV5-6 to TRBJ2-1, with a possible D match to TRBD1 (6 bases). Germline V gene data show CDR1 as SGHDT and CDR2 as YYEEEE. V was cut by 4 bases and J by 5 bases, with 13 bases left in between. The CDR3 loop spans 14 amino acids.